The 26 T cell receptor beta chains below all came from one sample that was sequenced in a study of cytomegalovirus exposure and HLA in healthy donors. 13 Jbeta primers and 60 Vbeta primers were used for the PCR. The assay was immunoSEQ multiplex PCR, and TCRdb's table has in-frame clones only and misses some. Among a few hundred thousand clones listed, around 77% were seen once. Sequenced sample: PBMCs. The receptor source for this set is a woman in her twenties or thirties in good health and CMV-seronegative.

This chain's CDR3 is CASGLESGVTGELFF. The CDR3 bases are TGTGCTAGTGGTTTGGAATCAGGGGTAACCGGGGAGCTGTTTTTT. The rearrangement uses TRBV12-5 and TRBJ2-2, with D tentatively TRBD1 (6 bases). V was pared by 1 base and J by 5 bases, with 11 bases between. The CDR3 runs to 15 residues. Germline CDR1 LGHNT, CDR2 FRNRAP. The full variable domain, its missing parts supplied by reference TRBV12-5 and TRBJ2-2, is DARVTQTPRHKVTEMGQEVTMRCQPILGHNTVFWYRQTMMQGLELLAYFRNRAPLDDSGMPKDRFSAEMPDATLATLKIQPSEPRDSAVYFCASGLESGVTGELFFGEGSRLTVL.

This chain connects TRBV10-1 to TRBJ1-6; 7 bases line up with TRBD1. The CDR3 is made up of 16 amino acids. In germline, CDR1 is WNHNN, CDR2 SYGVQD (reference sequence). With V trimmed by 9 bases and J by 2 bases, 10 bases remained unmatched. In DNA, the CDR3 is TGCGCCAGGCAACTTTCCGGGACAGCCTATAATTCACCCCTCCACTTT. Translated: CARQLSGTAYNSPLHF.

The table lists this clone with a few counts. The V gene is TRBV6-1, the J gene TRBJ2-2; TRBD1 matches 9 bases. The V gene end was trimmed by 4 bases and the J gene end by 2 bases; junction bases not matched to a gene: 8. Germline V gene sequence: CDR1 MNHNS, CDR2 SASEGT. The CDR3 has 17 amino acids. CDR3 sequence reads: CASSADRGGKNTGELFF. The CDR3 DNA sequence: TGTGCCAGCAGTGCGGACAGGGGAGGTAAAAACACCGGGGAGCTGTTTTTT.

The CDR3 DNA reads as TGTGCCAGCAGTGAAATGTCCGTCCCCTTTAGGGCCAACGTCCTGACTTTC. It codes for CASSEMSVPFRANVLTF. The rearrangement joins TRBV6-1 to TRBJ2-6; D gene uncertain. There are 17 residues in the CDR3. Between the trimmed V and J ends, which lost 2 bases and 5 bases, there was a span of 16 bases. The germline V gene has CDR1 MNHNS and CDR2 SASEGT.

This chain uses TRBV6-1 with TRBJ2-7, with D possibly TRBD1 on 6 matching bases. CDR3 size: 15 residues. The V and J ends lost 6 bases and 1 base respectively, with 16 bases between them. The germline V gene has CDR1 MNHNS and CDR2 SASEGT. The CDR3 DNA reads TGTGCCAGCAGCCCACCGACGACAGGTTCCTACGAGCAGTACTTC. Translated: CASSPPTTGSYEQYF.

For this clone: The conserved closing phenylalanine or tryptophan is absent in this CDR3, likely reflecting a read error. The DNA is omitted, as the CDR3 cannot be located on it reliably, and the CDR3 follows TCRdb's listing. V is TRBV18 and J is TRBJ2-7; the table names TRBD2, a call not compared with the DNA. Including both end residues, the CDR3 is 14 amino acids long. Germline values: CDR1 KGHSH, CDR2 LQKENI. The CDR3 sequence: CASSQGLAGVLSYL.

In its sample, this clone was seen a few times. The chain uses TRBV19 and TRBJ1-5, with D perhaps matching TRBD1 (5 bases). CDR1 is LNHDA and CDR2 is SQIVND in the germline V gene (reference sequence). There are 13 residues in the CDR3. V shed 3 bases and J shed 5 bases, with 8 bases lying between them. In DNA, the CDR3 is TGTGCCAGTAGTATGGGGCGAGATCAGCCCCAGCATTTT. Its translation is CASSMGRDQPQHF.

V usage is TRBV27 and J usage is TRBJ2-7; tentative D call: TRBD2 (6 bases). The CDR3 has 15 amino acids. The V gene lost 6 bases and the J gene lost 3 bases, with 18 bases spanning the gap. Per the germline V gene, CDR1 is MNHEY and CDR2 is SMNVEV (reference sequence). DNA of the CDR3: TGTGCCAGCAGCAAACGGTGGGACTTTAACTACGAGCAGTACTTC. It encodes CASSKRWDFNYEQYF.

The V and J genes are TRBV6-6 and TRBJ2-3, with D possibly matching TRBD2 (6 bases). The V end lost 10 bases, the J end lost 1 base, and 12 bases lay between the germline ends. Germline V lookup: CDR1 MNHNY, CDR2 SVGAGI (reference sequence). The CDR3 has 13 amino acids. CDR3 in DNA: TGTGCCATACGGGAGAAGGGCACAGATACGCAGTATTTT. Residues: CAIREKGTDTQYF.

The chain carries TRBV7-8 and TRBJ2-1; 8 positions match TRBD2. CDR1 and CDR2 (germline): SGHVS, FQNEAQ. This CDR3 spans 12 amino acids. The J segment lost 9 bases and the V segment lost 5 bases, leaving 3 bases of the junction unmatched. The CDR3 sequence is CASSPLAGEQFF. The CDR3 region has the DNA TGTGCCAGCAGCCCCCTAGCGGGTGAGCAGTTCTTC. The whole variable domain, filled in from reference TRBV7-8 and TRBJ2-1, reads GAGVSQSPRYKVAKRGQDVALRCDPISGHVSLFWYQQALGQGPEFLTYFQNEAQLDKSGLPSDRFFAERPEGSVSTLKIQRTQQEDSAVYLCASSPLAGEQFFGPGTRLTVL.

The chain links TRBV6-5 to TRBJ2-1, with TRBD1 as a possible D gene (5 bases). V dropped 0 bases and J dropped 9 bases, with 15 bases sitting between them. Per the germline V gene, CDR1 is MNHEY and CDR2 is SVGAGI. This CDR3 is built from 15 residues. Written as DNA, the CDR3 is TGTGCCAGCAGTTACTCTCGCCCAGATAGGGGTGAGCAGTTCTTC. It is translated as CASSYSRPDRGEQFF.

This rearrangement joins TRBV10-3 to TRBJ1-3, with 8 bases aligning to TRBD1. V was pared by 3 bases and J by 2 bases, with 3 bases of the junction left unmatched. The germline gives CDR1 ENHRY, CDR2 SYGVKD. CDR3 length: 15 residues. CDR3 coding DNA: TGTGCCATCAGTGAAGGACAGGGCCCTGGAAACACCATATATTTT. Translation gives CAISEGQGPGNTIYF.

The gene calls are TRBV11-3 and TRBJ2-2; TRBD2 agrees at 8 bases. The CDR3 loop spans 16 amino acids. Trimming at V came to 4 bases and at J to 4 bases, leaving 8 bases not matched to a gene. From germline, CDR1 is SGHNT and CDR2 YENEEA. DNA for the CDR3: TGTGCCAGCAGCTCGAGCGGGAGATATGGCACCGGGGAGCTGTTTTTT. Encoded protein: CASSSSGRYGTGELFF.

The chain combines TRBV7-9 with TRBJ2-5; 8 positions match TRBD1. With 3 bases clipped from V and 5 bases from J, the junction kept 5 bases outside the gene matches. CDR3 length: 14 residues. The germline V gene encodes CDR1 SEHNR and CDR2 FQNEAQ (reference sequence). Written as DNA, the CDR3 is TGTGCCAGCAGCTTTCCGACAGGGGAGGAGACCCAGTACTTC. Its protein is CASSFPTGEETQYF.

This chain connects TRBV30 to TRBJ2-3; 7 bases are a match to TRBD2. The CDR3 is 14 residues long. CDR1 and CDR2 from the germline V gene are GTSNPN and SVGIG (reference sequence). The ends lost 3 bases at V and 4 bases at J; junction bases unmatched: 7. In nucleotides, the CDR3 is TGTGCCTGGAGGGGAGGGGTCTCATCAGATACGCAGTATTTT. Residues: CAWRGGVSSDTQYF.

This chain uses TRBV4-2 with TRBJ2-3; 11 nucleotides match TRBD2. From germline, CDR1 is LGHNA and CDR2 YNFKEQ. This CDR3 is 18 amino acids long. J was trimmed by 3 bases and V by 6 bases; bases with no gene match: 14. CDR3 in DNA: TGTGCCAGCAGGCAAATTCACTCTAGCGGGGGGCGGACAGATACGCAGTATTTT. Amino acid sequence: CASRQIHSSGGRTDTQYF.

This CDR3 is CASSHPTGGGETQYF. In DNA form, the CDR3 reads TGTGCCAGCAGTCACCCGACAGGGGGAGGAGAGACCCAGTACTTC. The chain couples TRBV7-2 to TRBJ2-5; 9 bases line up with TRBD1. This CDR3 region has 15 residues. Germline V gene sequence: CDR1 SGHTA, CDR2 FQGNSA. The junction had 9 bases not matched to a gene; V was cut back by 6 bases and J by 4 bases.

This chain joins TRBV27 and TRBJ2-2; unclear D gene. The CDR3 runs 13 residues. V shed 4 bases and J shed 4 bases, with 7 bases lying between them. Germline V gene data show CDR1 as MNHEY and CDR2 as SMNVEV (reference sequence). CDR3 protein: CASSYKSTGELFF. In DNA form, the CDR3 reads TGTGCCAGCAGTTACAAGTCCACCGGGGAGCTGTTTTTT.

The chain uses TRBV28 and TRBJ1-1, with a weak D call TRBD1 (6 bases). The CDR3 runs to 15 residues. Germline CDR1 MDHEN, CDR2 SYDVKM. Trimming shortened V by 3 bases and J by 1 base, and 12 bases separated the two germline ends. The CDR3: CASSLPPGQNTEAFF. CDR3 in DNA: TGTGCCAGCAGTTTGCCCCCGGGACAGAACACTGAAGCTTTCTTT.

The rearrangement joins TRBV30 to TRBJ1-1; TRBD1 is a possible D gene (5 bases). From germline, CDR1 is GTSNPN and CDR2 SVGIG (reference sequence). The V end was cut by 2 bases, the J end by 11 bases, with 12 bases between. CDR3 size: 11 residues. CDR3 sequence reads: CAWSTGLDAFF. In DNA form, the CDR3 reads TGTGCCTGGAGTACAGGTCTTGATGCTTTCTTT.

The chain couples TRBV5-1 to TRBJ2-2, with D possibly TRBD2 on 6 matching bases. CDR1 is SGHRS, CDR2 YFSETQ, per germline. This CDR3 spans 15 amino acids. Trimming pared 3 bases from V and 1 base from J, leaving 10 bases between. CDR3: CASSWGLRNTGELFF. Written as DNA, the CDR3 is TGCGCCAGCAGCTGGGGACTCCGGAACACCGGGGAGCTGTTTTTT.

The gene calls are TRBV5-1 and TRBJ1-4; D unresolved. Trimming removed 3 bases from V and 5 bases from J, with 11 bases in between. Germline CDR1 is SGHRS and CDR2 is YFSETQ. The CDR3 contains 14 residues. As DNA, the CDR3 is TGCGCCAGCAGCTCGGGATCGGAGAATGAAAAACTGTTTTTT. Amino acids: CASSSGSENEKLFF.

This clone occurred a few times. The rearrangement uses TRBV9 and TRBJ2-1; no firm D call. CDR3 length: 15 amino acids. Germline assignment: CDR1 SGDLS and CDR2 YYNGEE. The V and J ends lost 0 bases and 8 bases respectively, with 15 bases between them. The CDR3 loop reads CASSVDASSRDEQFF. The CDR3 coding sequence is TGTGCCAGCAGCGTAGACGCTAGTAGTCGGGATGAGCAGTTCTTC.

This rearrangement joins TRBV11-3 to TRBJ2-3; D is unclear. Germline assignment: CDR1 SGHNT and CDR2 YENEEA. The CDR3 extends over 13 amino acids. V was shortened by 1 base and J by 0 bases, with 2 bases between the two germline ends. CDR3 residues: CASSLASTDTQYF. CDR3 DNA: TGTGCCAGCAGCTTAGCTAGCACAGATACGCAGTATTTT.

This rearrangement joins TRBV7-9 to TRBJ2-1; 7 bases fit TRBD2. The trim removed 4 bases at V and 4 bases at J, leaving 10 bases unmatched. Germline V CDR1 and CDR2: SEHNR, FQNEAQ (reference sequence). The CDR3 is 16 residues long. Written as DNA, the CDR3 is TGTGCCAGCAGCTCCAGACGTGGCGGGAGTTACAATGAGCAGTTCTTC. Its translation is CASSSRRGGSYNEQFF.

This chain uses TRBV15 with TRBJ1-4; TRBD1 matches at 7 bases. V lost 2 bases, J lost 7 bases, and 4 bases stayed unmatched. This CDR3 comprises 14 residues. CDR1 is LNHNV, CDR2 YYDKDF, per germline (reference sequence). For the CDR3, the DNA is TGTGCCACCAGCAGAAGACAGGGAAGTGAAAAACTGTTTTTT. Its translation is CATSRRQGSEKLFF.